The clone carrying this TCR beta chain was seen once. This entry belongs to a study of control samples from healthy donors and cancer patients. Clones were read by immunoSEQ multiplex PCR, and TCRdb kept only the in-frame ones, dropping some. The table has approximately 160,000 clones, around 94% seen once. The TCR sequence derives from a woman aged 18-29 years in good health. Sequences were obtained from blood.

In DNA form, the CDR3 reads TGTGCCAGCAGCCGGACATATTTGGATGAGCAGTTCTTC. Translation: CASSRTYLDEQFF. The rearrangement uses TRBV5-6 and TRBJ2-1; the D gene is possibly TRBD1 (5 bases). The CDR3 contains 13 residues. Trimming removed 4 bases from V and 8 bases from J, with 13 bases in between. Germline V gene data show CDR1 as SGHDT and CDR2 as YYEEEE.